This T cell receptor beta chain was documented in a study of cytomegalovirus exposure and HLA in healthy donors. To note about this clone: Its target is not known. The sample holds other DNA sequences that translate to the same CDR3.

Donors consisted of healthy bone marrow donors. The length of the CDR3 is 13 residues. The V gene end was trimmed by 6 bases and the J gene end by 1 base; junction bases not matched to a gene: 2. Germline V lookup: CDR1 MNHNS, CDR2 SASEGT. General study results and limits: Several top significant clusters appeared, in a later analysis, to be linked to common viral pathogens. In a later analysis, a genetic analysis reported fewer productive-TCR N-insertions in an Asian-associated ancestry cluster than the cohort average.

PCR used 60 Vbeta primers and 13 Jbeta primers. Profiling relied on immunoSEQ multiplex PCR, and the TCRdb table lists in-frame clones only, not all of them. The sample holds fewer than 250,000 clones, 60% to 80% seen once. J is TRBJ2-7 and V is TRBV6-1; 8 nucleotides align to TRBD1. This receptor was identified in a male donor in good health and CMV-seronegative. The sample comprised PBMCs. The CDR3 DNA is TGTGCCAGCAGAGGGACAGGATCCTACGAGCAGTACTTC. Translation gives CASRGTGSYEQYF.